Listed here is a single T cell receptor beta chain. Its cognate antigen is unknown. Time point reported: 20-29 weeks after completion of therapy. Measured with immunoSEQ multiplex PCR; TCRdb has only the in-frame clones, and not every one. The table shows 15,000 to 20,000 clones, with 85% occurring only once. The data originate from a study of T cell therapy after organ transplantation. The sequences come from CD8+ T cells from blood, collected after autologous CMV-specific T cell therapy. The receptor was isolated from a human patient who had received a solid organ transplant and had CMV disease. Some T cells may arise from the graft donor.

CDR3 coding DNA: TGCGCCAGCAGCTGGCTCCCACGGGACGGATCTGTTCAGCCCCAGCATTTT. As protein: CASSWLPRDGSVQPQHF. This rearrangement joins TRBV5-1 to TRBJ1-5; tentative D call: TRBD1 (5 bases). Trimming left V 3 bases short and J 6 bases short, with 22 bases between. Per the germline V gene, CDR1 is SGHRS and CDR2 is YFSETQ. CDR3 length: 17 amino acids.